This is a list of T cell receptor beta chains from one sample in a study of OX40 agonist ivuxolimab in advanced cancers. TCRdb's copy holds only in-frame clones and misses some; the assay was immunoSEQ multiplex PCR. The sample carries 50,000 or so clones, roughly 85% recorded once. This sample comprised CD4+ or CD8+ T cells sorted from blood, obtained in a trial of the OX40 agonist ivuxolimab. These receptors originate from an adult with an advanced solid tumor such as melanoma, head and neck, liver or kidney cancer. Both conserved end residues are trimmed from each CDR3. Each record gives: V gene, CDR3 protein.

>TRBV5-6
ASSSTSGGGNEQF
>TRBV6-6
ASRSSEAYEQY
>TRBV28
ASSVDRTSYNEQF
>TRBV19
ASSDRPNTEAF
>TRBV5-6
ASTGGNEQF
>TRBV2
ASREQGLEEKLF
>TRBV2
ASSEGAGDTQY
>TRBV18
ASSPGAGSYNEQF
>TRBV6-5
ASSPRTTQETQY
>TRBV7-2
ASSPGLHYYGYT
>TRBV28
ASSLLRGENNEQF
>TRBV5-1
ASSLVVGRQETQY
>TRBV28
ASSRPGLAGGRPYNEQF
>TRBV5-1
ASSLGGFVLDTEAF
>TRBV9
ASSVRGGGGGTGELF
>TRBV2
ASRARTQGIRTGELF
>TRBV28
ASSPTGSHEQY
>TRBV19
ASSIGGAGEETQY
>TRBV29-1
SVDRQGAQGYT
>TRBV30
AWRDRVDSPLH
>TRBV4-2
ASSSRLASNTGELF
>TRBV10-3
AISEPGLEAYEQY
>TRBV7-9
ASSFNPGLDYEQY
>TRBV2
ASSRTLGYSNQPQH
>TRBV15
ATTLAGGGTEAF
>TRBV5-4
ASSRGGDGNEKLF
>TRBV9
ASSLTGRGYEQY
>TRBV5-8
ASSVSRQGNTEAF
>TRBV28
ASSLGQGVVQPQH
>TRBV19
ASSIAGQRGGSQY
>TRBV6-5
ASSPRVYGTEAF
>TRBV6-6
ASSYQDRGRTEAF
>TRBV2
ASSIPGAPNQPQH
>TRBV19
ASSIWGQETQY
>TRBV7-9
ASSSGGNQPQH
>TRBV4-2
ASSQFEGAATNEKLF
>TRBV4-1
ASSPRQALSGANVLT
>TRBV28
ASSSGQSYEQY
>TRBV6-1
ASSGGVAATNEKLF
>TRBV6-6
ASSYLLGRTQY
>TRBV19
ASSRRRGGYT
>TRBV29-1
SVGRGENTEAF
>TRBV7-2
ASSLYNSNQPQH
>TRBV7-9
ASSLIRQSGNYGYT
>TRBV6-1
ASNRDRGETQY
>TRBV7-2
ASSPGGPTYEQY
>TRBV6-5
ASRADTEAF
>TRBV5-1
ASTSTDYGYT
>TRBV29-1
SVEDRSGGYGYT
>TRBV19
ASSIALQGSRETQY
>TRBV6-1
ASALAGYLEQY
>TRBV5-1
ASSLQDGTISYNEQF
>TRBV11-2
ASSFSPSGASEQY
>TRBV5-1
ASSNPQVKGGETQY